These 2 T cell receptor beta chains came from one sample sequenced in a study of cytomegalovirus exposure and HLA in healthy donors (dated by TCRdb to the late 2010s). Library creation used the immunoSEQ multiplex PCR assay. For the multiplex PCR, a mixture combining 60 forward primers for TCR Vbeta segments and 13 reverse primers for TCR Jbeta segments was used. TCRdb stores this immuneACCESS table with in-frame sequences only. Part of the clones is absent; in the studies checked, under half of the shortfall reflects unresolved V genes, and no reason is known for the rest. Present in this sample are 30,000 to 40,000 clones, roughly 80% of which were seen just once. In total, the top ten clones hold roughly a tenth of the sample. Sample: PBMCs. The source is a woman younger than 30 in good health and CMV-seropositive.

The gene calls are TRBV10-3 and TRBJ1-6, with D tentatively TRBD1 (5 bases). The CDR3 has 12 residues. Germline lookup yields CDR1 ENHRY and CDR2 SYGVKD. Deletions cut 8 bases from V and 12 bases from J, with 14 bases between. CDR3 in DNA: TGTGCCATCGGGGCGAGGTTTTTACCCCTCCACTTT. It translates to CAIGARFLPLHF.

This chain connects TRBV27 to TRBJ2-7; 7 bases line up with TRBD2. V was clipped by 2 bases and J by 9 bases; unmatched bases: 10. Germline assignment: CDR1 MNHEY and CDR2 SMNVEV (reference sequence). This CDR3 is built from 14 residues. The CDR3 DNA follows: TGTGCCAGCAGTTTACAGCGGGACGCGTATGTGCAGTACTTC. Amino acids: CASSLQRDAYVQYF.